The 3 T cell receptor beta chains listed next were all sequenced from one sample in a study of blood T cell repertoires in COVID-19. Data came from immunoSEQ multiplex PCR; TCRdb stores just in-frame clones and leaves some out. The sample has 250,000 to 350,000 clones, roughly 90% seen once. Sequenced sample: peripheral blood. The receptors shown here come from a man between 18 and 29 years old with active or convalescent COVID-19.

This clone was counted a single time. The chain recombines TRBV9 with TRBJ2-1; 12 bases fit TRBD2. CDR3 length: 15 residues. Germline V gives CDR1 SGDLS, CDR2 YYNGEE. V lost 3 bases, J lost 9 bases, and 7 bases stayed unmatched. The CDR3 nucleotides are TGTGCCAGCAGCGCCTCGGGACTAGCGGGTATTGAGCAGTTCTTC. Translation gives CASSASGLAGIEQFF.

The J gene is TRBJ2-7, the V gene TRBV5-8; 9 nucleotides align to TRBD2. Germline V gives CDR1 SGHTS, CDR2 YDEGEE. This CDR3 contains 17 residues. V was pared by 3 bases and J by 4 bases, with 14 bases of the junction left unmatched. The CDR3 nucleotides are TGTGCCAGCAGCTACCCGGGTAGGGTAGCGGGAGAGTACGAGCAGTACTTC. Translating gives CASSYPGRVAGEYEQYF.

CDR3 amino acids: CASSLAGSTDTQYF. The CDR3 DNA is TGTGCCAGCAGCTTGGCGGGAAGCACAGATACGCAGTATTTT. V and J are TRBV7-2 and TRBJ2-3; D is perhaps TRBD2 (6 bases). The CDR3 runs 14 residues. Germline V gives CDR1 SGHTA, CDR2 FQGNSA. V lost 3 bases and J 0 bases, leaving 7 bases between the germline ends.